This T cell receptor beta chain was captured by sequencing in a study of shared clonotypes between healthy human individuals. General study points: Rarefaction showed sorted-subset sequencing was incomplete despite large depth. The study generally estimated greater richness for naive than memory subsets.

Germline V CDR1 and CDR2: SGHVS, FQNEAQ. There are 14 residues in the CDR3. With 1 base removed from V and 6 bases from J, the gap between germline ends came to 11 bases. This clone was seen only once. What it recognizes is unknown. Libraries were prepared by immunoSEQ multiplex PCR; TCRdb keeps only in-frame clonotypes and omits some of them. The data show about 1.5 million clones, with around 95% seen just once and 1.2% held by the top ten. This chain connects TRBV7-8 to TRBJ2-3; D unclear. The sequencing input was naive CD4+ T cells sorted from blood. The sample's subset: CD45RA+ positively selected. This TCR was recovered from a man aged 25-40 years in good health. The CDR3 bases are TGTGCCAGCAGCTTAGGGGTTGTTGGGGATACGCAGTATTTT. Its translation: CASSLGVVGDTQYF.